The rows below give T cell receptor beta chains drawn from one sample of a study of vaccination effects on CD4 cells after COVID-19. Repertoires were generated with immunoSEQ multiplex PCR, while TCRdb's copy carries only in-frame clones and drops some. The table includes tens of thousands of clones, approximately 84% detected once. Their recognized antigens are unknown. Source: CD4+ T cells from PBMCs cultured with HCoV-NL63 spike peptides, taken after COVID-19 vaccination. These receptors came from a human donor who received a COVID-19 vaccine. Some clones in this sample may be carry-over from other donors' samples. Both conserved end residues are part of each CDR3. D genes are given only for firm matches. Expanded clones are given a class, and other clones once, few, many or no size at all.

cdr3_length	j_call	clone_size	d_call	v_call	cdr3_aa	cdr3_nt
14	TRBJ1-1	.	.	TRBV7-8	CASSYGSPNTEAFF	TGTGCCAGCAGCTATGGCAGCCCGAACACTGAAGCTTTCTTT
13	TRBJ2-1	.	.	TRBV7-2	CASSTAGTPKQFF	TGTGCCAGCAGCACTGCCGGGACCCCGAAGCAGTTCTTC
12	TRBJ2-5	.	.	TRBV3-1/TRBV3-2	CASSQDRETQYF	TGTGCCAGCAGCCAAGATCGGGAGACCCAGTACTTC
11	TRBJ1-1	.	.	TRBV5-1	CASIRGTEAFF	TGCGCCAGCATACGGGGGACTGAAGCTTTCTTT
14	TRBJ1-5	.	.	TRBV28	CASSLWGGNQPQHF	TGTGCCAGCAGTTTATGGGGGGGAAATCAGCCCCAGCATTTT
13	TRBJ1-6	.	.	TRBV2	CASSEAGNSPLHF	TGTGCCAGCAGTGAAGCGGGGAACTCACCCCTCCACTTT
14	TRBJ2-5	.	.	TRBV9	CASSVGSRQETQYF	TGTGCCAGCAGCGTAGGTTCCCGACAAGAGACCCAGTACTTC
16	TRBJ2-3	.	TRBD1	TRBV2	CASSGQGAVVADTQYF	TGTGCCAGCAGTGGACAGGGGGCGGTTGTTGCGGATACGCAGTATTTT
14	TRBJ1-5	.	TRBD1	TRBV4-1	CASSQATGMGPQHF	TGCGCCAGCAGCCAGGCGACAGGGATGGGGCCCCAGCATTTT
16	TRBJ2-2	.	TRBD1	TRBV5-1	CASSYSTGTNTGELFF	TGCGCCAGCAGCTACTCGACAGGGACGAACACCGGGGAGCTGTTTTTT
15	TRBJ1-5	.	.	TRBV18	CASSPRDGNNQPQHF	TGTGCCAGCTCACCCCGGGACGGCAACAATCAGCCCCAGCATTTT
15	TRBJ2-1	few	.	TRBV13	CASSSSPSSYNEQFF	TGTGCCAGCAGCTCAAGCCCGAGCTCCTACAATGAGCAGTTCTTC
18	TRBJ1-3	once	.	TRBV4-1	CASSQEPIADSSGNTIYF	TGCGCCAGCAGCCAAGAACCCATCGCAGACAGCTCTGGAAACACCATATATTTT
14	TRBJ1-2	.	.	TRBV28	CASSAHRVSYGYTF	TGTGCCAGCAGTGCTCACAGGGTTAGCTATGGCTACACCTTC
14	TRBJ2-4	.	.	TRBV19	CASSTTEAKNIQYF	TGTGCCAGTAGTACCACAGAAGCCAAAAACATTCAGTACTTC
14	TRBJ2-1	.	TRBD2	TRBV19	CASSRGGRGYEQFF	TGTGCCAGTAGTAGGGGGGGTCGCGGTTATGAGCAGTTCTTC
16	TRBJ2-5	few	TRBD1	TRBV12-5	CASGPGQGAGQETQYF	TGTGCTAGTGGTCCCGGACAGGGGGCAGGCCAAGAGACCCAGTACTTC
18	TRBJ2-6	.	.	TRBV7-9	CASRHTYIQGGGANVLTF	TGTGCCAGCAGACATACCTACATACAGGGCGGTGGGGCCAACGTCCTGACTTTC
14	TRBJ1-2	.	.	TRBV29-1	CSVYSEQGSYGYTF	TGCAGCGTTTATAGTGAACAGGGATCCTATGGCTACACCTTC
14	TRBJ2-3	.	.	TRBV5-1	CASSGGRTSDTQYF	TGCGCCAGCAGCGGGGGACGGACCTCAGATACGCAGTATTTT
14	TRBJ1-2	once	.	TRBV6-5	CASSYDITGGSYTF	TGTGCCAGCAGTTATGATATCACCGGGGGGAGTTACACCTTC
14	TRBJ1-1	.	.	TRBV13	CASSLRDKNTEAFF	TGTGCCAGCAGCCTCCGGGACAAAAACACTGAAGCTTTCTTT
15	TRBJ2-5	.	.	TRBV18	CASSPSQQYQETQYF	TGTGCCAGCTCACCATCACAGCAGTACCAAGAGACCCAGTACTTC
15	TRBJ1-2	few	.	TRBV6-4	CASKRSAAPDYGYTF	TGTGCCAGCAAAAGGTCGGCCGCCCCTGACTATGGCTACACCTTC
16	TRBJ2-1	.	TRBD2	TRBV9	CASSVAPSGGAGEQFF	TGTGCCAGCAGCGTAGCGCCTAGCGGGGGGGCGGGTGAGCAGTTCTTC
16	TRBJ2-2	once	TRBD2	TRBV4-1	CASSKLAGGGTGELFF	TGCGCCAGCAGCAAACTAGCGGGGGGTGGCACCGGGGAGCTGTTTTTT
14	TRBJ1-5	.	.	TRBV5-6	CASSFGGRNQPQHF	TGTGCCAGCAGCTTTGGTGGGCGTAATCAGCCCCAGCATTTT
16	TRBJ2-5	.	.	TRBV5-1	CASSLVVAGSGETQYF	TGCGCCAGCAGCTTGGTAGTGGCAGGGTCTGGAGAGACCCAGTACTTC